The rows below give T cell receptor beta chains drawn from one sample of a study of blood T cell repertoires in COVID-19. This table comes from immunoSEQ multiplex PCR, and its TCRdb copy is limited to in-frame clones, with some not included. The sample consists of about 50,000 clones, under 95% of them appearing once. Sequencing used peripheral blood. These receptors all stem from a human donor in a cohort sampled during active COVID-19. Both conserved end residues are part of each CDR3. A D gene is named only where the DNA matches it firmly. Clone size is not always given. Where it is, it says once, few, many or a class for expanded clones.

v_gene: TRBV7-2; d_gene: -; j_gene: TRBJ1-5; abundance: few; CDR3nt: TGTGCCAGCAGCTTAAGAGGGAGTCCCCCCAATCAGCCCCAGCATTTT; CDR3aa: CASSLRGSPPNQPQHF
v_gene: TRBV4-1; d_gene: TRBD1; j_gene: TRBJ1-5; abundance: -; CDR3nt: TGCGCCAGCAGCCAAGTCCCGGGACAGGGAAAACATCAGCCCCAGCATTTT; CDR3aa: CASSQVPGQGKHQPQHF
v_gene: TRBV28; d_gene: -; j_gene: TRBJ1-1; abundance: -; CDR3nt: TGTGCCAGCCAAGCGCCAGGGACTGAAGCTTTCTTT; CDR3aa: CASQAPGTEAFF
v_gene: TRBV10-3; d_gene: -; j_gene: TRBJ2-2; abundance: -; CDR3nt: TGTGCCATCGCGGGCGGATCGAACACCGGGGAGCTGTTTTTT; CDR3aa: CAIAGGSNTGELFF
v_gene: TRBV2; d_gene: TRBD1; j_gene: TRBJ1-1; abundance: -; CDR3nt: TGTGCCAGCACCCCGGACAGGGCGAACACTGAAGCTTTCTTT; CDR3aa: CASTPDRANTEAFF
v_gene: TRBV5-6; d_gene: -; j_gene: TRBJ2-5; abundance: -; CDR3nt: TGTGCCAGCAGCTTTGGACAAACCCAAGAGACCCAGTACTTC; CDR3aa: CASSFGQTQETQYF
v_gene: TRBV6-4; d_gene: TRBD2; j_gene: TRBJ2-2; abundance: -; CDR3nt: TGTGCCAGCAGTGAGCTAGCGGGAGCCGGGGAGCTGTTTTTT; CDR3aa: CASSELAGAGELFF
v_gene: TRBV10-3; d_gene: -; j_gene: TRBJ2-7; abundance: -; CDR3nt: TGTGCCATCAGTGAGGGTCAGATCTACGAGCAGTACTTC; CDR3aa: CAISEGQIYEQYF
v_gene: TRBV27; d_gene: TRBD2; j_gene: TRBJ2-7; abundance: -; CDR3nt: TGTGCCAGCTCCTCGACTAGCGGCTCCTACGAGCAGTACTTC; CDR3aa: CASSSTSGSYEQYF
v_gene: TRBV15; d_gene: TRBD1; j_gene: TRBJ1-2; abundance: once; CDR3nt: TGTGCCACCAGCCCCCTCCAGGGGGACAGACGCACTAATGGCTACACCTTC; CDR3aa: CATSPLQGDRRTNGYTF
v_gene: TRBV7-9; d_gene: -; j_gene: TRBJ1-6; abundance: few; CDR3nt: TGTGCCAGCAGCTACTCGGACAGAACAAATTCACCCCTCCACTTT; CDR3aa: CASSYSDRTNSPLHF
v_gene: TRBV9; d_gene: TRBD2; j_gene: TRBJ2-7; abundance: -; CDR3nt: TGTGCCAGCAGCTTACTAGCGGATTTCTCCTACGAGCAGTACTTC; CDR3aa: CASSLLADFSYEQYF
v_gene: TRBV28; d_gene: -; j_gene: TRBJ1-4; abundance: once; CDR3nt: TGTGCCAGCAGTTTGGCGGGGCAACGGGAAAAACTGTTTTTT; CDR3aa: CASSLAGQREKLFF
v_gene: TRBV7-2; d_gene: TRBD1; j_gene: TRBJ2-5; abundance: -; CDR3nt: TGTGCCAGCGGACCAAACAGGGGGGAGACCCAGTACTTC; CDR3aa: CASGPNRGETQYF
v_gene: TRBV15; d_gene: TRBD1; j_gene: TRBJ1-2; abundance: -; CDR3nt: TGTGCCACCAGCAGATCCTTACTACAGGGGACCCATGGCTACACCTTC; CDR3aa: CATSRSLLQGTHGYTF
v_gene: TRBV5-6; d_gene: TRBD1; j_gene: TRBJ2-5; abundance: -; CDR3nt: TGTGCCAGCGCCCTTGCGAGACAGGGGTTCTACCAAGAGACCCAGTACTTC; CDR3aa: CASALARQGFYQETQYF
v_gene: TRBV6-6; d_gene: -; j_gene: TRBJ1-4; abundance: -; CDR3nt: TGTGCCAGCAGTTCAGCTACAGAACCCGGAAAACTGTTTTTT; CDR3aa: CASSSATEPGKLFF
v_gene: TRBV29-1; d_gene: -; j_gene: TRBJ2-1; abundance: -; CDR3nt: TGCAGCGTTGAACAGGTCAATGAGCAGTTCTTC; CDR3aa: CSVEQVNEQFF
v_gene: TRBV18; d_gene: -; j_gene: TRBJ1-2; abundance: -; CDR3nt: TGTGCCAGCTCACCATATGGGGACAATGGCTACACCTTC; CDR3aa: CASSPYGDNGYTF
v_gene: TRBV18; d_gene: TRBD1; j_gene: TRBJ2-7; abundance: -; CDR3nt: TGTGCCAGCTCACCACTCGGGACAGGGGTCGGCGAGCAGTACTTC; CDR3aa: CASSPLGTGVGEQYF
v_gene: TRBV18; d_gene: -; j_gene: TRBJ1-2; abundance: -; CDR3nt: TGTGCCAGCTCACCAGTGGGAGGGGCAGGAAACTATGGCTACACCTTC; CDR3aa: CASSPVGGAGNYGYTF
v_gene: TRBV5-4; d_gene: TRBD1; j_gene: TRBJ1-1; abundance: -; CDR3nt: TGTGCCAGCAGCGTGGGACAGTACACTGAAGCTTTCTTT; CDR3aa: CASSVGQYTEAFF
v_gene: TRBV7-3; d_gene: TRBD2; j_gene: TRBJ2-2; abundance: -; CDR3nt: TGTGCCAGCAGCTTAACGCTAGCGGGGGGTCCCGGGGAGCTGTTTTTT; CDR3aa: CASSLTLAGGPGELFF
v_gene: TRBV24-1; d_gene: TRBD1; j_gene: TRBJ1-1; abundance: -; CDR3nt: TGTGCCACCAGTGGTGGCAGGGGGTCCACTGAAGCTTTCTTT; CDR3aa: CATSGGRGSTEAFF
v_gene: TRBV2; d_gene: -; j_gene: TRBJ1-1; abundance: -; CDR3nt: TGTGCCAGCAGACGATCCCTGGGCCCTACCACTGAAGCTTTCTTT; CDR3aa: CASRRSLGPTTEAFF
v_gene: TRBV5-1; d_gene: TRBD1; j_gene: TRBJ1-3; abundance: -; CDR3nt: TGCGCCAGCGGGACAGGGGAAGGAAACACCATATATTTT; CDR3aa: CASGTGEGNTIYF
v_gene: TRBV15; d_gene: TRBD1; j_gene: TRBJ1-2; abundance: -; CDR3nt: TGTGCCACCAGCCTGGAGACAGGGCCCTATGGCTACACCTTC; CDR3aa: CATSLETGPYGYTF